Listed here are 5 T cell receptor beta chains from one sample, sequenced in a study of T cell repertoires in cytomegalovirus infection. These receptors' targets are unknown. TCRdb reprocessed the reads with MiXCR, giving one entry per CDR3 protein. The profile shows about 740,000 distinct CDR3 sequences, roughly 30% of them singletons. The sample consisted of cultured PBMCs, taken from culture after CMV antigen stimulation. These receptors came from a human donor in good health (CMV status not recorded). Some clones in this sample may be carry-over from other donors' samples.

The chain carries TRBV7-2 and TRBJ1-1; 9 bases agree with TRBD1. The CDR3 totals 13 residues. Germline CDR1 is SGHTA and CDR2 is FQGNSA. The ends lost 5 bases at V and 6 bases at J; junction bases unmatched: 4. The CDR3 protein is CASSRDRVSEAFF. CDR3 nucleotides: TGTGCCAGCAGCAGGGACAGGGTATCTGAAGCTTTCTTT.

This clonotype occurred a few times. V gene TRBV7-2 combines with J gene TRBJ2-1; perhaps D is TRBD1 or TRBD2 (7 bases each). Germline CDR1 SGHTA, CDR2 FQGNSA. The CDR3 contains 15 residues. V lost 2 bases and J lost 5, with 13 bases in between. As DNA, the CDR3 is TGTGCCAGCAGCTTATTCAGCGGGACAGACAATGAGCAGTTCTTC. Amino acids: CASSLFSGTDNEQFF.

The chain is built from TRBV20-1 and TRBJ2-2; 10 positions agree with TRBD1. Germline V gene sequence: CDR1 DFQATT, CDR2 SNEGSKA (reference sequence). V gave up 5 bases and J gave up 2 bases; unmatched junction bases: 8. The CDR3 is made up of 16 amino acids. The CDR3 region has the DNA TGCAGTGCTCATGGACAGGGGGGGGTAAACACCGGGGAGCTGTTTTTT. Protein: CSAHGQGGVNTGELFF.

This clonotype was picked up one time. The gene calls are TRBV24-1 and TRBJ2-3; tentatively, D is TRBD1 (6 bases). The CDR3 extends over 14 amino acids. Germline V gene data show CDR1 as KGHDR and CDR2 as SFDVKD. The ends were cut back, 8 bases at V and 2 bases at J, with 13 bases in the middle. CDR3 residues: CATTGTPHTDTQYF. The CDR3 DNA reads as TGTGCCACCACCGGGACACCTCACACAGATACGCAGTATTTT.

This chain links TRBV10-3 with TRBJ2-7, with D possibly being TRBD1 (6 bases). Germline assignment: CDR1 ENHRY and CDR2 SYGVKD. The CDR3 sequence is 13 residues long. V shed 6 bases and J shed 3 bases, with 12 bases lying between them. The CDR3 DNA follows: TGTGCCATCAGGGACAGAGAGATCTACGAGCAGTACTTC. As protein: CAIRDREIYEQYF.